Listed below are T cell receptor beta chains from one sample, sequenced in a study of T cell responses to AZD1222 COVID-19 vaccine. Sequencing was performed with immunoSEQ multiplex PCR; in TCRdb, only in-frame clones are kept and a portion is missing. The sample lists tens of thousands of clones, about nine tenths occurring once. The sequenced sample was peripheral blood, obtained on day 0 of AZD1222 vaccination. The receptors shown here come from an adult in good health. Both conserved end residues are part of each CDR3. Fields, in order: J gene, V gene, clone size, D gene, CDR3 protein, CDR3 DNA. A D gene is named only where the DNA matches it firmly. Rows give clone size only sometimes, using once, few, many, or a class for an expanded clone.

J gene: TRBJ1-6
V gene: TRBV5-1
clone size: .
D gene: .
CDR3 protein: CASSPRTGRSPLHF
CDR3 DNA: TGCGCCAGCAGCCCGCGGACGGGCCGTTCACCCCTCCACTTT

J gene: TRBJ2-2
V gene: TRBV6-4
clone size: few
D gene: .
CDR3 protein: CASSDTSTGELFF
CDR3 DNA: TGTGCCAGCAGTGACACTAGCACTGGGGAGCTGTTTTTT

J gene: TRBJ1-1
V gene: TRBV3-1/TRBV3-2
clone size: .
D gene: .
CDR3 protein: CASSPGGNTEAFF
CDR3 DNA: TGTGCCAGCAGCCCCGGGGGGAACACTGAAGCTTTCTTT

J gene: TRBJ2-1
V gene: TRBV29-1
clone size: .
D gene: TRBD2
CDR3 protein: CSVTGLAKNEQFF
CDR3 DNA: TGCAGCGTTACGGGACTAGCGAAGAATGAGCAGTTCTTC

J gene: TRBJ1-2
V gene: TRBV4-3
clone size: .
D gene: TRBD1
CDR3 protein: CASSQDLDREVYGYTF
CDR3 DNA: TGCGCCAGCAGCCAAGATCTGGACAGGGAAGTCTATGGCTACACCTTC

J gene: TRBJ2-5
V gene: TRBV5-1
clone size: .
D gene: .
CDR3 protein: CASSLAVGAQETQYF
CDR3 DNA: TGCGCCAGCAGCTTGGCGGTGGGGGCTCAAGAGACCCAGTACTTC

J gene: TRBJ2-6
V gene: TRBV6-5
clone size: .
D gene: .
CDR3 protein: CASSYYYREGANVLTF
CDR3 DNA: TGTGCCAGCAGTTACTACTACAGGGAAGGGGCCAACGTCCTGACTTTC

J gene: TRBJ1-1
V gene: TRBV29-1
clone size: .
D gene: TRBD1
CDR3 protein: CSVAYTTGENTEAFF
CDR3 DNA: TGCAGCGTAGCTTATACGACAGGGGAGAACACTGAAGCTTTCTTT

J gene: TRBJ1-1
V gene: TRBV11-2
clone size: .
D gene: .
CDR3 protein: CASSTRWGPNTEAFF
CDR3 DNA: TGTGCCAGCAGCACCCGGTGGGGACCCAACACTGAAGCTTTCTTT

J gene: TRBJ1-2
V gene: TRBV19
clone size: .
D gene: .
CDR3 protein: CASTESVRAGGYTF
CDR3 DNA: TGTGCCAGTACTGAGAGTGTTAGGGCGGGTGGCTACACCTTC

J gene: TRBJ1-1
V gene: TRBV7-6
clone size: .
D gene: .
CDR3 protein: CASSFGGVGTEAFF
CDR3 DNA: TGTGCCAGCAGCTTCGGCGGAGTTGGGACTGAAGCTTTCTTT

J gene: TRBJ2-2
V gene: TRBV7-2
clone size: .
D gene: TRBD1
CDR3 protein: CASSPGQASGELFF
CDR3 DNA: TGTGCCAGCAGCCCCGGACAGGCGAGCGGGGAGCTGTTTTTT

J gene: TRBJ2-1
V gene: TRBV30
clone size: .
D gene: TRBD2
CDR3 protein: CAWSALGLASNEQFF
CDR3 DNA: TGTGCCTGGAGTGCCCTCGGACTAGCTTCCAATGAGCAGTTCTTC

J gene: TRBJ2-1
V gene: TRBV7-3
clone size: .
D gene: TRBD2
CDR3 protein: CASSPRLASYNEQFF
CDR3 DNA: TGTGCCAGCAGCCCCCGACTAGCCTCCTACAATGAGCAGTTCTTC

J gene: TRBJ2-6
V gene: TRBV5-1
clone size: .
D gene: TRBD2
CDR3 protein: CASSLSGTGANVLTF
CDR3 DNA: TGCGCCAGCAGCTTGAGCGGGACCGGGGCCAACGTCCTGACTTTC

J gene: TRBJ2-7
V gene: TRBV6-1
clone size: once
D gene: TRBD2
CDR3 protein: CASSEPVSLAGELEQYF
CDR3 DNA: TGTGCCAGCAGTGAACCCGTTTCACTAGCGGGAGAACTCGAGCAGTACTTC

J gene: TRBJ1-6
V gene: TRBV21-1
clone size: .
D gene: .
CDR3 protein: CASSKRPANSPLHF
CDR3 DNA: TGTGCCAGCAGCAAACGGCCAGCGAATTCACCCCTCCACTTT

J gene: TRBJ2-7
V gene: TRBV6-5
clone size: .
D gene: .
CDR3 protein: CASSNGGDYEQYF
CDR3 DNA: TGTGCCAGCAGTAACGGGGGTGACTACGAGCAGTACTTC

J gene: TRBJ2-1
V gene: TRBV7-3
clone size: .
D gene: TRBD2
CDR3 protein: CASSLKVFSGSPYNEQFF
CDR3 DNA: TGTGCCAGCAGCTTAAAGGTTTTTAGCGGGAGTCCCTACAATGAGCAGTTCTTC

J gene: TRBJ1-6
V gene: TRBV4-2
clone size: .
D gene: .
CDR3 protein: CASSQGVGRRNSPLHF
CDR3 DNA: TGTGCCAGCAGCCAAGGAGTTGGTCGTCGTAATTCACCCCTCCACTTT

J gene: TRBJ2-7
V gene: TRBV9
clone size: .
D gene: TRBD1
CDR3 protein: CASSVGGDRENEQYF
CDR3 DNA: TGTGCCAGCAGCGTAGGCGGGGACAGGGAGAACGAGCAGTACTTC

J gene: TRBJ1-1
V gene: TRBV6-6
clone size: .
D gene: .
CDR3 protein: CASSPPKGTNTEAFF
CDR3 DNA: TGTGCCAGCAGCCCCCCAAAGGGGACGAACACTGAAGCTTTCTTT

J gene: TRBJ1-1
V gene: TRBV15
clone size: .
D gene: .
CDR3 protein: CATSREGRGNTEAFF
CDR3 DNA: TGTGCCACCAGCAGAGAAGGCAGAGGGAACACTGAAGCTTTCTTT

J gene: TRBJ1-2
V gene: TRBV27
clone size: .
D gene: .
CDR3 protein: CASSPDRNYGYTF
CDR3 DNA: TGTGCCAGCAGCCCCGACAGGAACTATGGCTACACCTTC

J gene: TRBJ2-7
V gene: TRBV30
clone size: .
D gene: .
CDR3 protein: CAWSVGLPSSYEQYF
CDR3 DNA: TGTGCCTGGAGTGTGGGGCTTCCTAGCTCCTACGAGCAGTACTTC

J gene: TRBJ2-7
V gene: TRBV6-6
clone size: once
D gene: TRBD1
CDR3 protein: CASSLRAGGSISEQYF
CDR3 DNA: TGTGCCAGCAGTCTCCGGGCAGGGGGCTCTATCAGCGAGCAGTACTTC

J gene: TRBJ1-4
V gene: TRBV7-6
clone size: .
D gene: .
CDR3 protein: CASSGERDEKLFF
CDR3 DNA: TGTGCCAGCTCAGGGGAGAGGGATGAAAAACTGTTTTTT

J gene: TRBJ1-6
V gene: TRBV6-5
clone size: .
D gene: .
CDR3 protein: CASSYSGQHNSPLHF
CDR3 DNA: TGTGCCAGCAGTTACTCGGGGCAGCACAATTCACCCCTCCACTTT

J gene: TRBJ2-7
V gene: TRBV2
clone size: once
D gene: .
CDR3 protein: CASSRTYEQYF
CDR3 DNA: TGTGCCAGCAGTCGTACCTACGAGCAGTACTTC

J gene: TRBJ1-2
V gene: TRBV19
clone size: .
D gene: .
CDR3 protein: CASSIDVRGQHGGYTF
CDR3 DNA: TGTGCCAGTAGTATAGATGTTCGGGGGCAACACGGTGGCTACACCTTC

J gene: TRBJ2-7
V gene: TRBV5-1
clone size: .
D gene: TRBD2
CDR3 protein: CASSLMGGESNEQYF
CDR3 DNA: TGCGCCAGCAGCCTTATGGGAGGGGAATCGAACGAGCAGTACTTC

J gene: TRBJ1-3
V gene: TRBV4-3
clone size: .
D gene: .
CDR3 protein: CASSPQGSGNTIYF
CDR3 DNA: TGCGCCAGCAGCCCGCAGGGGAGTGGAAACACCATATATTTT

J gene: TRBJ1-2
V gene: TRBV4-2
clone size: .
D gene: .
CDR3 protein: CASSQEGTANYGYTF
CDR3 DNA: TGTGCCAGCAGCCAAGAGGGAACAGCTAACTATGGCTACACCTTC

J gene: TRBJ1-1
V gene: TRBV30
clone size: .
D gene: .
CDR3 protein: CAWIEGTEAFF
CDR3 DNA: TGTGCCTGGATAGAGGGCACTGAAGCTTTCTTT

J gene: TRBJ2-2
V gene: TRBV7-2
clone size: .
D gene: .
CDR3 protein: CASSLAGGFMTGELFF
CDR3 DNA: TGTGCCAGCAGCTTAGCGGGGGGTTTTATGACCGGGGAGCTGTTTTTT

J gene: TRBJ2-3
V gene: TRBV7-8
clone size: .
D gene: TRBD2
CDR3 protein: CASRVSGADTQYF
CDR3 DNA: TGTGCCAGCAGGGTGAGCGGGGCAGATACGCAGTATTTT

J gene: TRBJ1-6
V gene: TRBV12-3/TRBV12-4
clone size: .
D gene: .
CDR3 protein: CASSLDINSPLHF
CDR3 DNA: TGTGCCAGCAGTTTAGACATTAATTCACCCCTCCACTTT

J gene: TRBJ2-2
V gene: TRBV9
clone size: .
D gene: TRBD1
CDR3 protein: CASSPGISRTGGRTGELFF
CDR3 DNA: TGTGCCAGCAGCCCAGGAATTTCTCGAACAGGGGGACGAACCGGGGAGCTGTTTTTT

J gene: TRBJ2-3
V gene: TRBV29-1
clone size: .
D gene: .
CDR3 protein: CSVEGGAGTDTQYF
CDR3 DNA: TGCAGCGTAGAAGGAGGGGCCGGCACAGATACGCAGTATTTT